Below, 24 T cell receptor beta chains from the same sample are listed, as sequenced in a study of post-analysis software for immune sequencing data. Study-wide results and limits: Controls had lower frequencies than patients of a few TRBV segments, which included TRBV5-6, TRBV5-1 and TRBV20-1.

Libraries were made from TCR beta cDNA, and they carried unique molecular identifiers. TCRdb analysed the PCR reads with MiXCR anew, one entry per CDR3 protein. The data contain over 150,000 distinct CDR3 sequences, 30% of them singletons. No antigens are known for them. Material for sequencing was blood. The receptors stem from a girl between 10 and 17 years old with multiple sclerosis.

As for this clonotype: At one of its ends the junction is not consistent with the germline gene, which may arise from a read error. The CDR3 sequence is CSVEFRAGGTYSEQFF. In nucleotides, the CDR3 is TGCAGCGTTGAGTTTCGGGCGGGAGGGACCTACAGTGAGCAGTTCTTC. The chain uses TRBV29-1 and TRBJ2-1, with 9 bases identical to TRBD2. The CDR3 is 16 residues long. Germline lookup yields CDR1 SQVTM and CDR2 ANQGSEA.

Regarding this clonotype: Possible read error: a much larger clone is one base away. The chain carries TRBV15 and TRBJ2-1; 9 nucleotides line up with TRBD2. CDR3 length: 13 residues. From germline, CDR1 is LNHNV and CDR2 YYDKDF (reference sequence). V lost 3 bases to trimming and J lost 12 bases; unmatched junction nucleotides: 6. CDR3 coding DNA: TGTGCCACCAGCAGCGGGACTAGCCCTGGGCAGTTCTTC. Translation: CATSSGTSPGQFF.

The table lists this clonotype with many counts. J is TRBJ2-1 and V is TRBV12-3 or TRBV12-4; tentative D call: TRBD1 (5 bases). V lost 2 bases to trimming and J lost 12 bases, with 8 bases between them. The CDR3 spans 11 residues. DNA of the CDR3: TGTGCCAGCAGTTTATTAGGGGTGCAGTTCTTC. Its translation is CASSLLGVQFF.

The chain joins TRBV28 to TRBJ2-7; tentatively, D is TRBD1 (7 bases). The CDR3 has 15 residues. Germline V gene data show CDR1 as MDHEN and CDR2 as SYDVKM. Trimming shortened V by 7 bases and J by 0 bases, and 16 bases separated the two germline ends. Written as DNA, the CDR3 is TGTGCCAGCACCGCGGGACAGACCATCTCCTACGAGCAGTACTTC. This gives the protein CASTAGQTISYEQYF. Filled out from reference TRBV28 and TRBJ2-7, the complete variable domain reads DVKVTQSSRYLVKRTGEKVFLECVQDMDHENMFWYRQDPGLGLRLIYFSYDVKMKEKGDIPEGYSVSREKKERFSLILESASTNQTSMYLCASTAGQTISYEQYFGPGTRLTVT.

The rearrangement joins TRBV7-9 to TRBJ1-2; 9 positions agree with TRBD1. The length of the CDR3 is 14 residues. Per the germline V gene, CDR1 is SEHNR and CDR2 is FQNEAQ (reference sequence). The ends lost 3 bases at V and 7 bases at J; junction bases unmatched: 6. CDR3 sequence: CASSFTTGGAGYTF. The CDR3 DNA sequence: TGTGCCAGCAGCTTCACGACAGGGGGTGCTGGCTACACCTTC.

The rearrangement links TRBV20-1 to TRBJ2-5; the match to TRBD1 covers 8 bases. The J call is doubtful: the DNA matches TRBJ2-7 better. This CDR3 spans 17 amino acids. Germline assignment: CDR1 DFQATT and CDR2 SNEGSKA (reference sequence). As DNA, the CDR3 is TGCAGTGCTAGGGAGTCTAAGGACAGGGTTTTCACCTACGAGCAGTACTTC. It specifies CSARESKDRVFTYEQYF.

CDR3 coding DNA: TGTGCCATGCTAGCGGGAGCAGATACGCAGTATTTT. It is translated as CAMLAGADTQYF. The V call is TRBV5-4, the J call TRBJ2-3, with 10 bases fitting TRBD2. Germline CDR1 SGHNT, CDR2 YYREEE (reference sequence). The length of the CDR3 is 12 residues. J was trimmed by 4 bases and V by 9 bases; bases with no gene match: 2.

This chain uses TRBV20-1 with TRBJ2-1; D is unclear. Trimming took 6 bases from V and 0 from J, leaving 9 bases between them. Germline V gene lookup returns CDR1 DFQATT and CDR2 SNEGSKA (reference sequence). The CDR3 has 13 amino acids. The CDR3 coding sequence is TGCAGTGCCGAGAGGAGCTCCTACAATGAGCAGTTCTTC. Translated: CSAERSSYNEQFF.

The genes are TRBV20-1 and TRBJ2-3; D is uncertain. The CDR3 is 15 residues long. V was shortened by 3 bases and J by 0 bases, with 13 bases between the two germline ends. Germline values: CDR1 DFQATT, CDR2 SNEGSKA (reference sequence). The CDR3 sequence is CSARELEPSTDTQYF. CDR3 nucleotide sequence: TGCAGTGCTAGGGAGCTCGAGCCTAGCACAGATACGCAGTATTTT.

V usage is TRBV5-8 and J usage is TRBJ1-6, with D perhaps TRBD1 (5 bases). Trimming removed 2 bases from V and 6 bases from J, with 9 bases in between. Per germline, CDR1 SGHTS and CDR2 YDEGEE. The CDR3 is 14 amino acids. The chain's CDR3 is CASSFGGSNSPLHF. As DNA, the CDR3 is TGTGCCAGCAGCTTCGGGGGGAGTAATTCACCCCTCCACTTT.

This clonotype was counted ten times or more. This chain uses TRBV20-1 with TRBJ2-2, with D possibly being TRBD2 (5 bases). Germline V gene sequence: CDR1 DFQATT, CDR2 SNEGSKA (reference sequence). Trimming shortened V by 3 bases and J by 4 bases, and 6 bases separated the two germline ends. CDR3 length: 12 amino acids. CDR3 region: CSASGGTGELFF. The CDR3, as DNA: TGCAGTGCTAGTGGAGGCACCGGGGAGCTGTTTTTT.

The chain couples TRBV5-1 to TRBJ2-2; D may correspond to TRBD1 or TRBD2 (5 bases each). CDR1 is SGHRS, CDR2 YFSETQ, per germline. Trimming took 3 bases from V and 1 from J, leaving 10 bases between them. The CDR3 has 15 amino acids. CDR3 region: CASSYGTGNTGELFF. The CDR3 DNA reads TGCGCCAGCAGCTATGGGACGGGGAACACCGGGGAGCTGTTTTTT.

At least ten counts were recorded for this clonotype. The rearrangement links TRBV20-1 to TRBJ2-1; D not certain. Trimming pared 7 bases from V and 0 bases from J, leaving 10 bases between. Germline assignment: CDR1 DFQATT and CDR2 SNEGSKA (reference sequence). CDR3 length: 13 amino acids. In nucleotides, the CDR3 is TGCAGTGTTATAAGGAGCTCCTACAATGAGCAGTTCTTC. Its translation is CSVIRSSYNEQFF.

At least ten counts were recorded for this clonotype. V is TRBV6-5 and J is TRBJ2-7; D is undetermined. Germline V gene data show CDR1 as MNHEY and CDR2 as SVGAGI. Trimming took 0 bases from V and 3 from J, leaving 6 bases between them. The CDR3 is 13 amino acids. The DNA of the CDR3 is TGTGCCAGCAGTTACTCCCGTTTCTACGAGCAGTACTTC. As protein: CASSYSRFYEQYF.

J is TRBJ2-3 and V is TRBV20-1; perhaps TRBD1 as D (5 bases). The CDR3 runs to 14 residues. Germline V lookup: CDR1 DFQATT, CDR2 SNEGSKA (reference sequence). The ends were cut back, 6 bases at V and 2 bases at J, with 15 bases in the middle. CDR3 coding DNA: TGCAGTGCCACTGCAGGGTATTACACAGATACGCAGTATTTT. Residues: CSATAGYYTDTQYF.

This clonotype was recorded a few times. Mismatch with germline at one junction end may stem from a read error. This rearrangement joins TRBV7-7 to TRBJ2-3; possible D gene TRBD1, 6 bases. Germline V gene data show CDR1 as SSHAT and CDR2 as FNYEAQ (reference sequence). There are 14 residues in the CDR3. The CDR3 loop reads CASSTGIWADTQYF. CDR3 bases: TGTGCTAGCAGCACAGGGATCTGGGCAGATACGCAGTATTTT.

The table lists this clonotype with a few counts. This chain connects TRBV28 to TRBJ2-7, with D tentatively TRBD1 (5 bases). Germline CDR1 MDHEN, CDR2 SYDVKM. This CDR3 has 13 residues. V was shortened by 6 bases and J by 4 bases, with 13 bases between the two germline ends. This CDR3 is CASRRGNLYEQYF. Here the CDR3 DNA reads TGTGCCAGCAGAAGGGGTAACCTATACGAGCAGTACTTC.

This clonotype showed up just once. A much bigger clone sits one base away, suggesting this may be a read error. The V gene is TRBV7-6, the J gene TRBJ2-5; D not resolved. This CDR3 comprises 15 residues. Trimming removed 4 bases at V and 11 bases at J, with 23 bases between. Germline loops: CDR1 SGHVS, CDR2 FNYEAQ. The CDR3 spells CASSSGMVVLNEQYF. CDR3 DNA sequence: TGTGCCAGCAGCTCCGGTATGGTGGTCCTCAATGAGCAGTACTTC.

The chain is built from TRBV29-1 and TRBJ2-1; tentative D call: TRBD2 (7 bases). The CDR3 has 14 residues. V was trimmed by 4 bases and J by 4 bases, leaving 14 bases between them. The germline V gene encodes CDR1 SQVTM and CDR2 ANQGSEA. The DNA of the CDR3 is TGCAGCGTTGCGGCTAGCGGACAGTACAATGAGCAGTTCTTC. It is translated as CSVAASGQYNEQFF.

This sequence joins TRBV7-8 and TRBJ1-5; weak D call: TRBD1 (5 bases). The CDR3 consists of 19 residues. The germline V gene has CDR1 SGHVS and CDR2 FQNEAQ. Trimming stripped 2 bases from V and 0 bases from J, with 20 bases between. The CDR3 loop reads CASSLRGRGGENSNQPQHF. DNA for the CDR3: TGTGCCAGCAGCTTACGGGGCCGGGGAGGGGAAAATAGCAATCAGCCCCAGCATTTT.

This clonotype has ten or more counts. The rearrangement links TRBV7-2 to TRBJ2-1; D unclear. V lost 0 bases and J 0 bases, leaving 9 bases between the germline ends. CDR1 is SGHTA, CDR2 FQGNSA, per germline. The CDR3 has 16 residues. Here the CDR3 reads CASSLAGSSSYNEQFF. CDR3 DNA: TGTGCCAGCAGCTTAGCAGGCTCGAGCTCCTACAATGAGCAGTTCTTC.

As regards this clonotype: A much larger clonotype is one base distant, so this may be a read error. The chain carries TRBV10-3 and TRBJ2-7, with 8 bases that match TRBD1. Germline CDR1 reads ENHRY; CDR2 reads SYGVKD. The CDR3 contains 13 residues. Trimming removed 3 bases from V and 12 bases from J; junction bases left unmatched: 10. CDR3: CAISEQGGETRYF. CDR3 nucleotides: TGTGCCATCAGTGAACAGGGGGGAGAGACCCGGTACTTC.

In nucleotides, the CDR3 is TGTGCCAGCTCACCAGGACAGGGGGCCGAGCAGTACTTC. Its translation is CASSPGQGAEQYF. This chain connects TRBV18 to TRBJ2-4, with 11 bases fitting TRBD1. The assigned J gene may be wrong: the sequence end matches TRBJ2-7 better. The CDR3 spans 13 residues. Germline assignment: CDR1 KGHSH and CDR2 LQKENI.

This chain joins TRBV7-8 and TRBJ2-1; the D is unclear. Deletions cut 3 bases from V and 0 bases from J, with 18 bases between. The CDR3 length is 18 residues. The V gene's germline CDR1 is SGHVS and CDR2 FQNEAQ. The chain's CDR3 is CASSLRAHDGSSYNEQFF. In DNA, the CDR3 is TGTGCCAGCAGCTTGCGTGCGCACGACGGAAGCTCCTACAATGAGCAGTTCTTC.